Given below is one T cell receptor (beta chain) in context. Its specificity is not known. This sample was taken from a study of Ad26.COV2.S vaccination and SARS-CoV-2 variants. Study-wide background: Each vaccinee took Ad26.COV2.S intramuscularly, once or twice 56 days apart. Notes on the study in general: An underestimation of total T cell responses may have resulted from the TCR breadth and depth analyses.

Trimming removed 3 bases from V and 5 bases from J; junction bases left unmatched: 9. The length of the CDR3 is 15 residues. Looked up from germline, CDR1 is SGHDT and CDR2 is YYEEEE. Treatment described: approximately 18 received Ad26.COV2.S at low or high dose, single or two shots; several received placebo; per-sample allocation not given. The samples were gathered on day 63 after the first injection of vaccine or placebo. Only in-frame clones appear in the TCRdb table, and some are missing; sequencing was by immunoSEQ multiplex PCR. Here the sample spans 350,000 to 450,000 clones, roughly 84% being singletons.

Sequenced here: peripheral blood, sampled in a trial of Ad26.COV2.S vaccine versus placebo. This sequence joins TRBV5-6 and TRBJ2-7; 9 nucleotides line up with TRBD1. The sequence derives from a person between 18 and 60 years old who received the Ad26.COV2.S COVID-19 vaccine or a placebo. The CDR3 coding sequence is TGTGCCAGCAGCTCTTCTACGGGACAGGGAAACGAGCAGTACTTC. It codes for CASSSSTGQGNEQYF.